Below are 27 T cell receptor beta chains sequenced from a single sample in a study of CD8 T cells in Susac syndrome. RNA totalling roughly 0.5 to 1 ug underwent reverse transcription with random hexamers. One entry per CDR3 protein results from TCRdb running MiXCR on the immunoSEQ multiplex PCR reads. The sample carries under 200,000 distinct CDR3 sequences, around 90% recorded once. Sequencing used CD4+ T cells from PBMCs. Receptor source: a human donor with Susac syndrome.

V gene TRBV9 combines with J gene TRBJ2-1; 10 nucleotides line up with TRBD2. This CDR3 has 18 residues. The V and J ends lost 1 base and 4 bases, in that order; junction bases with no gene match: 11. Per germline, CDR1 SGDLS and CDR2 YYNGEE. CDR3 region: CASSVPGLARSSYNEQFF. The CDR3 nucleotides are TGTGCCAGCAGCGTACCGGGACTAGCGCGATCGTCTTACAATGAGCAGTTCTTC. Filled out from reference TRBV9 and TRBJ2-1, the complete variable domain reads DSGVTQTPKHLITATGQRVTLRCSPRSGDLSVYWYQQSLDQGLQFLIQYYNGEERAKGNILERFSAQQFPDLHSELNLSSLELGDSALYFCASSVPGLARSSYNEQFFGPGTRLTVL.

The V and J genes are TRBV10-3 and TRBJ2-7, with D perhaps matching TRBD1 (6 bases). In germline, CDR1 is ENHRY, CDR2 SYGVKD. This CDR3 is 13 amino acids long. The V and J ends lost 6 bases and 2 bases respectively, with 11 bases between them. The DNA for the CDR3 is TGTGCCATCAGCCCCGGGACAACCTACGAGCAGTACTTC. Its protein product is CAISPGTTYEQYF.

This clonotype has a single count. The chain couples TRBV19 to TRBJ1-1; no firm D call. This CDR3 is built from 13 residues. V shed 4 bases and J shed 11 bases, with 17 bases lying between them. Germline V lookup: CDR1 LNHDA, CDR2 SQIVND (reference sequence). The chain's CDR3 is CASSTLDGKSAFF. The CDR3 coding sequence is TGTGCCAGTAGTACACTAGACGGGAAAAGCGCTTTCTTT.

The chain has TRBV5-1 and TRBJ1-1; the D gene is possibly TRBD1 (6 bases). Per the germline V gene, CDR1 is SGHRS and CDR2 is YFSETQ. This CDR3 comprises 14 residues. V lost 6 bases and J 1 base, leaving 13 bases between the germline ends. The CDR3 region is CASTIIGGNTEAFF. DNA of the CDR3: TGCGCCAGCACCATTATAGGGGGGAACACTGAAGCTTTCTTT.

CDR3 loop: CASSLDSEAFF. CDR3 bases: TGTGCCAGCAGCTTGGACAGTGAAGCTTTCTTT. The chain combines TRBV5-6 with TRBJ1-1; D uncertain. The germline V gene has CDR1 SGHDT and CDR2 YYEEEE. With 0 bases removed from V and 7 bases from J, the gap between germline ends came to 4 bases. The CDR3 spans 11 residues.

Written as DNA, the CDR3 is TGCGCCAGCGAATCCGGGACAGGGGAGCTCGAGCAGTACTTC. This translates into CASESGTGELEQYF. The chain has TRBV5-1 and TRBJ2-7, with 10 bases aligning to TRBD1. Trimming at V came to 7 bases and at J to 6 bases, leaving 10 bases not matched to a gene. The length of the CDR3 is 14 residues. Germline V gives CDR1 SGHRS, CDR2 YFSETQ. Using reference TRBV5-1 and TRBJ2-7 for the parts outside the CDR3, the full variable domain is KAGVTQTPRYLIKTRGQQVTLSCSPISGHRSVSWYQQTPGQGLQFLFEYFSETQRNKGNFPGRFSGRQFSNSRSEMNVSTLELGDSALYLCASESGTGELEQYFGPGTRLTVT.

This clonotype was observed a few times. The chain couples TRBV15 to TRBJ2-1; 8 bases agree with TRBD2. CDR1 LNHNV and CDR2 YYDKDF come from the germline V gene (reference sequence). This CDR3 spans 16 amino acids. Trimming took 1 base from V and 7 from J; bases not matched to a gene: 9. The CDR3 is CATSRARGGPGNEQFF. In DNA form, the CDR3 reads TGTGCCACCAGCAGAGCCCGGGGGGGGCCCGGGAATGAGCAGTTCTTC.

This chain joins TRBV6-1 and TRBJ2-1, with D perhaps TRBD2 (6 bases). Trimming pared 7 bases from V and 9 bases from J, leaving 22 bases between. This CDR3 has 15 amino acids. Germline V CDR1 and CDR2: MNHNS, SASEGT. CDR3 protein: CASNQNLGLLSEQFF. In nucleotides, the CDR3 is TGTGCCAGCAACCAAAACTTGGGACTCCTCAGTGAGCAGTTCTTC.

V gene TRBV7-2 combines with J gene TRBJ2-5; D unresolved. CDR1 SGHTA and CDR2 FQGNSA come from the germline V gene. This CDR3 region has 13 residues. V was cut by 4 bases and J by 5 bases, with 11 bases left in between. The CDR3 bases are TGTGCCAGCAGCTCAGGCATTTACGAGACCCAGTACTTC. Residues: CASSSGIYETQYF.

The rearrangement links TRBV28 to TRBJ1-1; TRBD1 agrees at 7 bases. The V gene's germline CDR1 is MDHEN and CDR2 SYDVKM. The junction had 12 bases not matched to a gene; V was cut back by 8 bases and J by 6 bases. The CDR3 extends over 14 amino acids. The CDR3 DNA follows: TGTGCCAGCGGACAACAGGGGCGCAGCCCTGAAGCTTTCTTT. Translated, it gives CASGQQGRSPEAFF. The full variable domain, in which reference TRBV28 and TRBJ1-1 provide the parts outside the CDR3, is DVKVTQSSRYLVKRTGEKVFLECVQDMDHENMFWYRQDPGLGLRLIYFSYDVKMKEKGDIPEGYSVSREKKERFSLILESASTNQTSMYLCASGQQGRSPEAFFGQGTRLTVV.

The CDR3 here is CATPVLVYEQYF. The CDR3 DNA reads TGTGCCACCCCCGTCCTCGTCTACGAGCAGTACTTC. The genes are TRBV6-1 and TRBJ2-7; D is unresolved. V lost 10 bases and J 3 bases, leaving 13 bases between the germline ends. This CDR3 comprises 12 residues. Germline CDR1 reads MNHNS; CDR2 reads SASEGT.

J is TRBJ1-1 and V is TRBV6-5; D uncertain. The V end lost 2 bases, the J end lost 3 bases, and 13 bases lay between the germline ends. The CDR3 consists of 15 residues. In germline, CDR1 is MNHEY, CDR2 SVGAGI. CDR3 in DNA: TGTGCCAGCAGTTACGGTCAGTCGGGAGACACTGAAGCTTTCTTT. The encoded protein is CASSYGQSGDTEAFF.

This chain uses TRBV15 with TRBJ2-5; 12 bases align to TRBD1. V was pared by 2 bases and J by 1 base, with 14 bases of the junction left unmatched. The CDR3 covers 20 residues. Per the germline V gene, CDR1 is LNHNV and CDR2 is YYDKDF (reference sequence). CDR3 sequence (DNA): TGTGCCACCAGCAGAAGTCCCGGGACAGGGGGCCTGGGGAGCCAAGAGACCCAGTACTTC. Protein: CATSRSPGTGGLGSQETQYF.

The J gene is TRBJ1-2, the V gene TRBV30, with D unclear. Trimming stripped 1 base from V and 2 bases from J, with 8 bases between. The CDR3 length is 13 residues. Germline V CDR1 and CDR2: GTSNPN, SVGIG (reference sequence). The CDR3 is CAWSGRQNYGYTF. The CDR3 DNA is TGTGCCTGGAGTGGTCGGCAAAACTATGGCTACACCTTC.

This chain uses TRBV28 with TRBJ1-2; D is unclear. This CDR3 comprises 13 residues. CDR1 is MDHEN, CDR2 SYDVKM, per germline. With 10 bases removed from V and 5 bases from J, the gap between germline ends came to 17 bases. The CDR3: CAIPSKDSYGYTF. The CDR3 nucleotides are TGTGCCATCCCCAGTAAGGACTCTTATGGCTACACCTTC.

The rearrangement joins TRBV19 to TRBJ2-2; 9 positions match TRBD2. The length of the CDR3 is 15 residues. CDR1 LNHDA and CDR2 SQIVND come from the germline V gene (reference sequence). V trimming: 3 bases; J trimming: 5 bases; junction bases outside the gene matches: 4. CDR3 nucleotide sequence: TGTGCCAGTAGTATTGTAGCGGGAGAGACCGGGGAGCTGTTTTTT. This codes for CASSIVAGETGELFF.

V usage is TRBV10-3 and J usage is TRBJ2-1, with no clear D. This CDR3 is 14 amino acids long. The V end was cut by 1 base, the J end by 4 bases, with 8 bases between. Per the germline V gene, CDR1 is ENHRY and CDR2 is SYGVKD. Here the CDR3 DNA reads TGTGCCATCAGTGAGTTGTCCAGGTACAATGAGCAGTTCTTC. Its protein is CAISELSRYNEQFF.

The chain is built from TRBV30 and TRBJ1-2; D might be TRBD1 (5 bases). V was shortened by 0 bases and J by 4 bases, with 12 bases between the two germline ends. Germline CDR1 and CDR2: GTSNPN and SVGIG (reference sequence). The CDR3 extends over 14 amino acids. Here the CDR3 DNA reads TGTGCCTGGAGTGTACCGGGGCAGTCCTATGGCTACACCTTC. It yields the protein CAWSVPGQSYGYTF.

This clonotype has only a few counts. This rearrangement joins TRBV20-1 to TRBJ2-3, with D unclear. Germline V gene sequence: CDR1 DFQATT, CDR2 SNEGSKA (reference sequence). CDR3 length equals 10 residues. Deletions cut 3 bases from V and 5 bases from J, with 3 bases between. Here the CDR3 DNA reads TGCAGTGCTAGGGTAGATACGCAGTATTTT. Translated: CSARVDTQYF.

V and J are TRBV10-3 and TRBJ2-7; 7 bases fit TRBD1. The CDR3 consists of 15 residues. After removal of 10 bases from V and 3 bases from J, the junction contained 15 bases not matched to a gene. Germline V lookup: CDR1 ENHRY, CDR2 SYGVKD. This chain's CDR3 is CATLKDRETGYEQYF. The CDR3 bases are TGTGCCACCCTAAAAGACAGGGAAACTGGCTACGAGCAGTACTTC.

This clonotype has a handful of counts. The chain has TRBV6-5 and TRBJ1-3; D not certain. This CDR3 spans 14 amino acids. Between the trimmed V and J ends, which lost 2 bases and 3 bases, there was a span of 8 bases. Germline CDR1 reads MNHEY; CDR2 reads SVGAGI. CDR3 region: CASSYRGNGNTIYF. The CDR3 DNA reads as TGTGCCAGCAGTTACCGCGGAAATGGAAACACCATATATTTT.

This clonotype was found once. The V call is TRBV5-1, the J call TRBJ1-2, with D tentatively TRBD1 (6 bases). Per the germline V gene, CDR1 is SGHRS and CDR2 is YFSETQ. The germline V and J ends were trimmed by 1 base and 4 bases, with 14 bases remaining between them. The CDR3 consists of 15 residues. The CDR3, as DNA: TGCGCCAGCAGCTTGTCTGGAGGGGGGGGCTATGGCTACACCTTC. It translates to CASSLSGGGGYGYTF. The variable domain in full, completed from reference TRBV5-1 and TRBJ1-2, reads KAGVTQTPRYLIKTRGQQVTLSCSPISGHRSVSWYQQTPGQGLQFLFEYFSETQRNKGNFPGRFSGRQFSNSRSEMNVSTLELGDSALYLCASSLSGGGGYGYTFGSGTRLTVV.

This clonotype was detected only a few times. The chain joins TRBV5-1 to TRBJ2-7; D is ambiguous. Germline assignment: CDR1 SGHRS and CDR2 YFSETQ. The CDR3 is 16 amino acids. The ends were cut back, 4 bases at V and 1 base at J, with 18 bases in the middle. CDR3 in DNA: TGCGCCAGCAGCGTGTCTGGATTCGATCTTTCCTACGAGCAGTACTTC. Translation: CASSVSGFDLSYEQYF.

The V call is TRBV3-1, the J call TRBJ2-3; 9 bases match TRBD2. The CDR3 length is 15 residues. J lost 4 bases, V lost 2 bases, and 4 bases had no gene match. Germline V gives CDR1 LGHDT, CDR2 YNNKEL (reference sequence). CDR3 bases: TGTGCCAGCAGCCAAATAGCGGGGGCTTCAGATACGCAGTATTTT. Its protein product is CASSQIAGASDTQYF.

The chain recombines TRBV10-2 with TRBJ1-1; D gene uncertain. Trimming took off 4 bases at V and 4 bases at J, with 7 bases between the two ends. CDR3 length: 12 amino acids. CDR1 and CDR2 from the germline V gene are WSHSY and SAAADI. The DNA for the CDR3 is TGCGCCAGCAGTGGGACGATCACTGAAGCTTTCTTT. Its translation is CASSGTITEAFF.

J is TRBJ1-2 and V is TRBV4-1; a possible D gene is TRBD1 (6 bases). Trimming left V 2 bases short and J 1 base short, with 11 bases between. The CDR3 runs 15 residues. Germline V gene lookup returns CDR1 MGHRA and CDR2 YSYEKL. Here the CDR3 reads CASSQWARGNYGYTF. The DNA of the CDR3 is TGCGCCAGCAGCCAATGGGCCAGGGGTAACTATGGCTACACCTTC.

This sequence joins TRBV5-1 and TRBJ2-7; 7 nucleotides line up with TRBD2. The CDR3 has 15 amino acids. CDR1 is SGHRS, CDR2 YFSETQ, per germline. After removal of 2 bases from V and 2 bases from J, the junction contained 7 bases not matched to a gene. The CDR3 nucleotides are TGCGCCAGCAGCTTAGCCAGCGGGGCCCCCTACGAGCAGTACTTC. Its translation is CASSLASGAPYEQYF. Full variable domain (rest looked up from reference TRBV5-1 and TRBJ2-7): KAGVTQTPRYLIKTRGQQVTLSCSPISGHRSVSWYQQTPGQGLQFLFEYFSETQRNKGNFPGRFSGRQFSNSRSEMNVSTLELGDSALYLCASSLASGAPYEQYFGPGTRLTVT.